This T cell receptor beta chain was identified in a study of response to subunit inactivated influenza vaccine. As concerns this clonotype: What it binds is unknown.

Trimming took 6 bases from V and 6 from J, leaving 6 bases between them. CDR1 is LNHDA and CDR2 is SQIVND in the germline V gene (reference sequence). The CDR3 extends over 11 amino acids. Findings and limits, study-wide: Researchers suggested that each seasonal influenza vaccination recruits few new T cells.

TCRdb used MiXCR to reprocess the RT-PCR reads, holding one entry per CDR3 protein. The table has about 190,000 distinct CDR3 sequences, roughly an eighth seen once; the top ten hold about 26%. This specimen was CD8+ T cells sorted from PBMCs, taken more than 4 days after vaccination. The sequence came from a man aged 45-65 years who received an inactivated influenza vaccine. The rearrangement links TRBV19 to TRBJ2-1; D unclear. The DNA for the CDR3 is TGTGCCAGTAGGAGAGGCAATGAGCAGTTCTTC. It is translated as CASRRGNEQFF.